A single sample is the source of the 13 T cell receptor beta chains below, sequenced in a study of identical twins. Using its own MiXCR run on the 5' RACE reads, TCRdb lists one record per CDR3 protein. The sample has hundreds of thousands of distinct CDR3 sequences; roughly 8% are singletons. The same data also went into a second study, on yellow fever vaccine responses in identical twins.

The sample taken for sequencing was PBMCs. The receptors derive from a woman aged 18 to 35 in good health.

This clonotype was counted ten times or more. The CDR3 sequence: CASSYGYNEQFF. The DNA of the CDR3 is TGTGCCAGCAGTTACGGCTACAATGAGCAGTTCTTC. The chain links TRBV6-2 or TRBV6-3 to TRBJ2-1, with unresolved D. The CDR3 totals 12 residues. The V end lost 2 bases, the J end lost 3 bases, and 2 bases lay between the germline ends. Germline values: CDR1 MNHEY, CDR2 SVGEGT.

The chain uses TRBV3-1 and TRBJ2-3; 12 bases align to TRBD2. The CDR3 is 17 residues long. The germline CDR1 and CDR2 sequences are LGHDT and YNNKEL (reference sequence). With 0 bases clipped from V and 5 bases from J, the junction kept 6 bases outside the gene matches. The CDR3 here is CASSQDLAGGPKDTQYF. In nucleotides, the CDR3 is TGTGCCAGCAGCCAAGATCTAGCGGGGGGGCCTAAAGATACGCAGTATTTT.

This clonotype was seen a handful of times. V usage is TRBV11-2 and J usage is TRBJ2-1, with D tentatively TRBD2 (6 bases). In germline, CDR1 is SGHAT, CDR2 FQNNGV. Trimming removed 5 bases from V and 15 bases from J, with 17 bases in between. The CDR3 sequence is 12 residues long. CDR3: CASSPLLGGPFF. The CDR3 DNA sequence: TGTGCCAGCAGCCCTCTTCTGGGGGGACCGTTCTTC.

This sequence joins TRBV29-1 and TRBJ2-2; possible D gene TRBD2, 5 bases. The V gene lost 6 bases and the J gene lost 0 bases, with 11 bases spanning the gap. This CDR3 region has 14 residues. In germline, CDR1 is SQVTM, CDR2 ANQGSEA. The DNA for the CDR3 is TGCAGCGTCCACGACTACTCGAACACCGGGGAGCTGTTTTTT. Protein product: CSVHDYSNTGELFF.

Only a few counts were recorded for this clonotype. The chain combines TRBV6-2 or TRBV6-3 with TRBJ2-5; 7 nucleotides agree with TRBD2. Germline CDR1 reads MNHEY; CDR2 reads SVGEGT. V lost 6 bases and J lost 1; bases outside the gene matches: 8. The CDR3 has 15 residues. The CDR3 DNA reads as TGTGCCAGCAGCAACCCGGGACTACCCCAAGAGACCCAGTACTTC. Protein: CASSNPGLPQETQYF.

With regard to this clonotype: A much larger clone sits a single nucleotide away, making a read error possible. The chain employs TRBV24-1 and TRBJ2-2, with TRBD1 matching over 8 bases. The CDR3 sequence is 12 residues long. Germline-derived CDR1 and CDR2 are KGHDR and SFDVKD. The CDR3 spells CGTGGSTGELFF. CDR3 in DNA: TGTGGCACAGGGGGGAGCACCGGGGAGCTGTTTTTT.

This chain's CDR3 is CASRIQVGGELFF. The CDR3 DNA is TGTGCCAGCAGAATACAGGTTGGCGGGGAGCTGTTTTTT. The chain uses TRBV7-9 and TRBJ2-2; a weak D match, TRBD1 (5 bases). Looked up from germline, CDR1 is SEHNR and CDR2 is FQNEAQ (reference sequence). CDR3 length: 13 amino acids. Trimming pared 6 bases from V and 7 bases from J, leaving 12 bases between.

V is TRBV6-6 and J is TRBJ1-1; a possible D gene is TRBD1 (6 bases). The CDR3 covers 13 residues. V lost 8 bases, J lost 11 bases, and 21 bases lay in between. CDR1 and CDR2 from the germline V gene are MNHNY and SVGAGI (reference sequence). CDR3 protein: CASGGQLIIGAFF. Written as DNA, the CDR3 is TGTGCCAGCGGGGGCCAGCTCATAATAGGTGCTTTCTTT.

The V gene is TRBV25-1, the J gene TRBJ1-6; D ambiguous. The CDR3 extends over 13 amino acids. CDR1 and CDR2 from the germline V gene are MGHDK and SYGVNS. The V and J ends lost 6 bases and 7 bases respectively, with 10 bases between them. The DNA of the CDR3 is TGTGCCAGCAGCGCCAAGGAAAATTCACCCCTCCACTTT. Translation: CASSAKENSPLHF.

In this sample, this clonotype turned up a few times. J is TRBJ2-1 and V is TRBV24-1; D may match TRBD1 or TRBD2 (5 bases each). Germline loops: CDR1 KGHDR, CDR2 SFDVKD. CDR3 length: 15 residues. The germline V and J ends were trimmed by 3 bases and 7 bases, with 15 bases remaining between them. CDR3 bases: TGTGCCACCAGTGATCCCAGGAGCAGGGAGAATGAGCAGTTCTTC. Its translation is CATSDPRSRENEQFF.

The gene calls are TRBV11-2 and TRBJ2-7; D is ambiguous. The CDR3 runs 16 residues. CDR1 and CDR2 from the germline V gene are SGHAT and FQNNGV. Trimming stripped 1 base from V and 2 bases from J, with 15 bases between. DNA of the CDR3: TGTGCCAGCAGCTTAGTCCCTGGATCACCGGCCTACGAGCAGTACTTC. Its protein is CASSLVPGSPAYEQYF.

This clonotype was seen a handful of times. The chain combines TRBV19 with TRBJ2-7; D remains unclear. Germline V CDR1 and CDR2: LNHDA, SQIVND (reference sequence). V was shortened by 3 bases and J by 2 bases, with 11 bases between the two germline ends. This CDR3 is built from 14 residues. The CDR3 bases are TGTGCCAGTAGTATCGAAGTGGAAGCCTACGAGCAGTACTTC. It yields the protein CASSIEVEAYEQYF.

The V call is TRBV30, the J call TRBJ2-7; no definite D call. Germline V gene sequence: CDR1 GTSNPN, CDR2 SVGIG (reference sequence). The CDR3 is 13 amino acids. V dropped 1 base and J dropped 3 bases, with 10 bases sitting between them. CDR3 bases: TGTGCCTGGAGTGCCCCCCAGCTCTACGAGCAGTACTTC. Amino acids: CAWSAPQLYEQYF.